A selection of T cell receptor beta chains follows, all from one sample in a study of shared clonotypes between healthy human individuals. The repertoire was sequenced with immunoSEQ multiplex PCR; TCRdb's copy has only in-frame clones and lacks some. Of about 580,000 clones listed, 95% to 98% are singletons. Sequencing was carried out using naive CD8+ T cells sorted from blood. All receptors derive from a man aged 25-45 years in good health. Both conserved end residues are part of each CDR3. A D gene is named only where the DNA matches it firmly. A row's size may be missing; if present it is once, few, many or a size class.

D gene: .; J gene: TRBJ2-1; V gene: TRBV6-5; clone size: .; CDR3 DNA: TGTGCCAGCAGCCAACAGGAGAGCTCCTACAATGAGCAGTTCTTC; CDR3 protein: CASSQQESSYNEQFF
D gene: TRBD2; J gene: TRBJ2-1; V gene: TRBV27; clone size: .; CDR3 DNA: TGTGCCAGCAGTTCCGTAGGTGGGGGGGCCTACAATGAGCAGTTCTTC; CDR3 protein: CASSSVGGGAYNEQFF
D gene: .; J gene: TRBJ2-1; V gene: TRBV29-1; clone size: once; CDR3 DNA: TGCAGCGTTGAAATATTAGGTTTTGGGGAGCAGTTCTTC; CDR3 protein: CSVEILGFGEQFF
D gene: TRBD1; J gene: TRBJ2-7; V gene: TRBV5-5; clone size: .; CDR3 DNA: TGTGCCAGCAGCGTTGATTGGGACAGGATGTACTACGAGCAGTACTTC; CDR3 protein: CASSVDWDRMYYEQYF
D gene: .; J gene: TRBJ2-3; V gene: TRBV28; clone size: .; CDR3 DNA: TGTGCCAGCAGTTTAACCTCTGCAGATACGCAGTATTTT; CDR3 protein: CASSLTSADTQYF
D gene: TRBD1; J gene: TRBJ1-5; V gene: TRBV6-6; clone size: .; CDR3 DNA: TGTGCCAGCATTCCGACAGGGGGCCTAAGCAATCAGCCCCAGCATTTT; CDR3 protein: CASIPTGGLSNQPQHF
D gene: TRBD1; J gene: TRBJ1-2; V gene: TRBV10-2; clone size: once; CDR3 DNA: TGCGCCAGCAGTGAGGACAGGGTTGGCTACACCTTC; CDR3 protein: CASSEDRVGYTF
D gene: .; J gene: TRBJ2-1; V gene: TRBV5-5; clone size: .; CDR3 DNA: TGTGCCAGCAGCTTGGATCCGGGAGATAATGAGCAGTTCTTC; CDR3 protein: CASSLDPGDNEQFF
D gene: TRBD1; J gene: TRBJ1-2; V gene: TRBV29-1; clone size: .; CDR3 DNA: TGCAGCGTTGAATACGGACAGGCGGAGAAACATGGCTACACCTTC; CDR3 protein: CSVEYGQAEKHGYTF
D gene: TRBD2; J gene: TRBJ2-7; V gene: TRBV7-6; clone size: .; CDR3 DNA: TGTGCCAGCAGCTTAGAGGCAACTAGCGGGAGCTACGAGCAGTACTTC; CDR3 protein: CASSLEATSGSYEQYF
D gene: .; J gene: TRBJ2-7; V gene: TRBV6-5; clone size: .; CDR3 DNA: TGTGCCAGCAGTTACGCGGGCGGTGGAACCTACGAGCAGTACTTC; CDR3 protein: CASSYAGGGTYEQYF
D gene: .; J gene: TRBJ1-3; V gene: TRBV11-2; clone size: .; CDR3 DNA: TGTGCCAGCAGCTCCGGGAGGGTTGGAAACACCATATATTTT; CDR3 protein: CASSSGRVGNTIYF
D gene: TRBD2; J gene: TRBJ2-2; V gene: TRBV15; clone size: .; CDR3 DNA: TGTGCCACCAGCAGAGAACGATCTAGCGGGAGTTACGGGGAGCTGTTTTTT; CDR3 protein: CATSRERSSGSYGELFF
D gene: .; J gene: TRBJ2-7; V gene: TRBV5-4; clone size: .; CDR3 DNA: TGTGCCAGCAGCTTACTCCAGGGGTCTGGCCCCTACGAGCAGTACTTC; CDR3 protein: CASSLLQGSGPYEQYF
D gene: TRBD2; J gene: TRBJ2-7; V gene: TRBV11-2; clone size: .; CDR3 DNA: TGTGCCAGCAGTTTAAGACTAGCGTACGAGCAGTACTTC; CDR3 protein: CASSLRLAYEQYF
D gene: TRBD2; J gene: TRBJ2-7; V gene: TRBV29-1; clone size: .; CDR3 DNA: TGCAGCGTTGAAGGTGCCCTAGCGGGAGGCGTCCCAATGGTTTACGAGCAGTACTTC; CDR3 protein: CSVEGALAGGVPMVYEQYF
D gene: TRBD2; J gene: TRBJ2-1; V gene: TRBV6-6; clone size: .; CDR3 DNA: TGTGCCAGCAACTCGGGACTAGCGGACGTGAATGAGCAGTTCTTC; CDR3 protein: CASNSGLADVNEQFF
D gene: .; J gene: TRBJ1-3; V gene: TRBV9; clone size: .; CDR3 DNA: TGTGCCAGCAGCGTATCGGGTACTGGAAACACCATATATTTT; CDR3 protein: CASSVSGTGNTIYF
D gene: TRBD1; J gene: TRBJ1-2; V gene: TRBV20-1; clone size: .; CDR3 DNA: TGCAGTGCTACCGCCGGGACAGTCTTCTTC; CDR3 protein: CSATAGTVFF
D gene: TRBD1; J gene: TRBJ1-5; V gene: TRBV4-3; clone size: .; CDR3 DNA: TGCGCCAGCAGCCAGATCAGGGGGCTTAACAATCAGCCCCAGCATTTT; CDR3 protein: CASSQIRGLNNQPQHF
D gene: TRBD1; J gene: TRBJ1-2; V gene: TRBV27; clone size: .; CDR3 DNA: TGTGCCAGCAGTCCACGGACAGGGAGAGGCTACACCTTC; CDR3 protein: CASSPRTGRGYTF
D gene: TRBD1; J gene: TRBJ2-7; V gene: TRBV7-9; clone size: .; CDR3 DNA: TGTGCCAGCAGCCAAGTACCGGGACAGGGGGCGGACGAGCAGTACTTC; CDR3 protein: CASSQVPGQGADEQYF
D gene: .; J gene: TRBJ2-7; V gene: TRBV28; clone size: .; CDR3 DNA: TGTGCCAGCAGAACAAATTCAGGTTACGGGGACCAGTACGAGCAGTACTTC; CDR3 protein: CASRTNSGYGDQYEQYF
D gene: .; J gene: TRBJ1-2; V gene: TRBV4-3; clone size: .; CDR3 DNA: TGCGCCAGCAGCCAAGATCAGTCAATCTATGGCTACACCTTC; CDR3 protein: CASSQDQSIYGYTF
D gene: .; J gene: TRBJ2-2; V gene: TRBV29-1; clone size: .; CDR3 DNA: TGCAGCGTTTTAGCCCGCGGACGGGCCTCGGGTACCGGGGAGCTGTTTTTT; CDR3 protein: CSVLARGRASGTGELFF
D gene: TRBD2; J gene: TRBJ2-7; V gene: TRBV7-6; clone size: .; CDR3 DNA: TGTGCCAGCAGCTTAGAACTAGCGGGTTCCTACGAGCAGTACTTC; CDR3 protein: CASSLELAGSYEQYF
D gene: TRBD1; J gene: TRBJ2-1; V gene: TRBV5-1; clone size: .; CDR3 DNA: TGCGCCAGCGGTCCTGCGGCCACAGGGGTCGATTGGGATGAGCAGTTCTTC; CDR3 protein: CASGPAATGVDWDEQFF
D gene: .; J gene: TRBJ2-7; V gene: TRBV4-3; clone size: .; CDR3 DNA: TGCGCCAGCAGCCAAGATCCGGACGAGACCTACGAGCAGTACTTC; CDR3 protein: CASSQDPDETYEQYF
D gene: .; J gene: TRBJ1-1; V gene: TRBV4-1; clone size: .; CDR3 DNA: TGCGCCAGCAGCCAAGTGGCGGGGAACACTGAAGCTTTCTTT; CDR3 protein: CASSQVAGNTEAFF
D gene: TRBD1; J gene: TRBJ1-4; V gene: TRBV18; clone size: .; CDR3 DNA: TGTGCCAGCTCACCCTCCGGACAGGCCAGAACTAATGAAAAACTGTTTTTT; CDR3 protein: CASSPSGQARTNEKLFF
D gene: TRBD1; J gene: TRBJ2-7; V gene: TRBV7-6; clone size: .; CDR3 DNA: TGTGCCAGCAGCTTAGTGGGGACAGGGGAATACGAGCAGTACTTC; CDR3 protein: CASSLVGTGEYEQYF
D gene: .; J gene: TRBJ2-3; V gene: TRBV7-8; clone size: .; CDR3 DNA: TGTGCCAGCAGCTTAGTCGGTGGCTTTACCACAGATACGCAGTATTTT; CDR3 protein: CASSLVGGFTTDTQYF
D gene: .; J gene: TRBJ2-1; V gene: TRBV25-1; clone size: .; CDR3 DNA: TGTGCCAGCAGTGAATATCTCCCGACTAGGAAATTATACAATGAGCAGTTCTTC; CDR3 protein: CASSEYLPTRKLYNEQFF
D gene: .; J gene: TRBJ2-2; V gene: TRBV7-9; clone size: .; CDR3 DNA: TGTGCCAGCAGCCCCCGGTCTCGACAGAAACGAAGGGAGCTGTTTTTT; CDR3 protein: CASSPRSRQKRRELFF
D gene: .; J gene: TRBJ1-2; V gene: TRBV28; clone size: .; CDR3 DNA: TGTGCCAGCAGGGGAGCGGGGATCATCTATGGCTACACCTTC; CDR3 protein: CASRGAGIIYGYTF
D gene: .; J gene: TRBJ2-4; V gene: TRBV5-1; clone size: .; CDR3 DNA: TGCGCCAGCAGCTTTTTGCAGACGGGTTCAGCCAAAAACATTCAGTACTTC; CDR3 protein: CASSFLQTGSAKNIQYF
D gene: .; J gene: TRBJ1-1; V gene: TRBV7-3; clone size: .; CDR3 DNA: TGTGCCAGCAGAGAACCCGGGGTCACTGAAGCTTTCTTT; CDR3 protein: CASREPGVTEAFF
D gene: .; J gene: TRBJ2-3; V gene: TRBV7-9; clone size: .; CDR3 DNA: TGTGCCAGCAGCTTAGCCAAGACAGCAGCAGGGTCAGATACGCAGTATTTT; CDR3 protein: CASSLAKTAAGSDTQYF